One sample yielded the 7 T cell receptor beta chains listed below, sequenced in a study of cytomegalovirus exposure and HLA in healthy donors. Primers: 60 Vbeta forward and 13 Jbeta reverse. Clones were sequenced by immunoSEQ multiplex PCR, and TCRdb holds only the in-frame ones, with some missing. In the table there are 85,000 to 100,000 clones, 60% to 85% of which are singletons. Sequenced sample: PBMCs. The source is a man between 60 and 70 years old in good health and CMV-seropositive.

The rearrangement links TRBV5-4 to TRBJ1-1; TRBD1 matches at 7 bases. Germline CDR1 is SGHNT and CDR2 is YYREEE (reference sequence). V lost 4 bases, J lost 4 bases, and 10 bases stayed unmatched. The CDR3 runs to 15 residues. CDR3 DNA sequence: TGTGCCAGCAGCCGACCCGGACAGGCGGGCACTGAAGCTTTCTTT. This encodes CASSRPGQAGTEAFF. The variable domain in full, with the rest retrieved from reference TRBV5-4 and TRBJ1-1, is ETGVTQSPTHLIKTRGQQVTLRCSSQSGHNTVSWYQQALGQGPQFIFQYYREEENGRGNFPPRFSGLQFPNYSSELNVNALELDDSALYLCASSRPGQAGTEAFFGQGTRLTVV.

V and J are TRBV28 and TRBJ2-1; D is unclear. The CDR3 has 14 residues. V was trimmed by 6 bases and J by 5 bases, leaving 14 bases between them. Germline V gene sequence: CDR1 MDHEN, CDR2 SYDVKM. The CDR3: CASRTASSHNEQFF. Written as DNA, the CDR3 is TGTGCCAGCAGAACAGCCTCATCCCACAATGAGCAGTTCTTC.

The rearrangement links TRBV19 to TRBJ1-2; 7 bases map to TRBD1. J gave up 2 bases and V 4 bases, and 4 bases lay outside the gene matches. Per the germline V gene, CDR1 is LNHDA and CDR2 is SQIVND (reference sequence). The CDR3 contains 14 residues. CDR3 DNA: TGTGCCAGTAGTAAGCCAGGGGGAAACTATGGCTACACCTTC. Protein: CASSKPGGNYGYTF.

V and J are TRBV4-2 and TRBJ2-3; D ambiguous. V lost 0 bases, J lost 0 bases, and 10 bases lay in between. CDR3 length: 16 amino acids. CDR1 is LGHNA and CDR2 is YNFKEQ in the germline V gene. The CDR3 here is CASSQEVRVSTDTQYF. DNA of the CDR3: TGTGCCAGCAGCCAAGAGGTACGGGTTAGCACAGATACGCAGTATTTT.

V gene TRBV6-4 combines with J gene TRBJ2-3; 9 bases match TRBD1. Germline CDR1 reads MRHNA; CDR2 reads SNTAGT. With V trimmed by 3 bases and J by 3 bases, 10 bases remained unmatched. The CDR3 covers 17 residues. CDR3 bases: TGTGCCAGCAGTGAGCGGGCCACAGGGGGCCGGACAGATACGCAGTATTTT. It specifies CASSERATGGRTDTQYF.

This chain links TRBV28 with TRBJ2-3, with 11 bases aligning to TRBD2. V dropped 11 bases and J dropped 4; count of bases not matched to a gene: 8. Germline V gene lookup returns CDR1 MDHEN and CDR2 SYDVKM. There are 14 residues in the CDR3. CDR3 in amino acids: CASKTSGDADTQYF. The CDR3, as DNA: TGTGCCTCAAAGACTAGCGGGGACGCAGATACGCAGTATTTT.

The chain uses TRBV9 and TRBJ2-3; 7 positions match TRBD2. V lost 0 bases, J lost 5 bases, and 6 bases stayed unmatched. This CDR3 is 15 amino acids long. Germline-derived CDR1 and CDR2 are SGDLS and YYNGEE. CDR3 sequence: CASSVVGGVQDTQYF. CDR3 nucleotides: TGTGCCAGCAGCGTAGTGGGGGGGGTTCAAGATACGCAGTATTTT.